One sample yielded the 18 T cell receptor beta chains listed below, sequenced in a study of blood T cells in healthy people across ages. With a J-beta primer mix and a sample-barcoded 5' primer, a second PCR ran about 7 to 12 cycles. Each CDR3 protein gets one entry after TCRdb re-called the 5' RACE reads with MiXCR. Here the sample spans 1.5 million to 2 million distinct CDR3 sequences, roughly 32% being singletons. The sequencing input was blood. These receptors originate from a woman in her 30s in good health.

For this clonotype: Germline is not matched at one junction end, which may reflect a read error. The J gene is TRBJ2-6, the V gene TRBV6-5; possibly TRBD1 for D (5 bases). Germline CDR1 and CDR2: MNHEY and SVGAGI. CDR3 length: 15 amino acids. The CDR3 DNA reads TGTGCCAGCAGTTACCGAGACTCTGGGGCCAACGTCCCGACTTTC. The encoded protein is CASSYRDSGANVPTF.

CDR3 residues: CSVVREGLAGYEQYF. The CDR3 DNA is TGCAGCGTTGTACGGGAGGGACTAGCGGGATACGAGCAGTACTTC. The genes are TRBV29-1 and TRBJ2-5, with TRBD2 matching over 13 bases. The J call may be wrong; the DNA end is better matched by TRBJ2-7. This CDR3 has 15 residues. Germline V gene data show CDR1 as SQVTM and CDR2 as ANQGSEA.

This chain links TRBV20-1 with TRBJ1-1; 7 bases map to TRBD1. Trimming took 6 bases from V and 3 from J; bases not matched to a gene: 7. The length of the CDR3 is 13 residues. Germline assignment: CDR1 DFQATT and CDR2 SNEGSKA (reference sequence). CDR3 sequence: CSARQGSDTEAFF. The CDR3 coding sequence is TGCAGTGCCCGACAGGGATCAGACACTGAAGCTTTCTTT.

V and J are TRBV12-3 or TRBV12-4 and TRBJ2-7, with D possibly matching TRBD2 (6 bases). The end of the DNA is better explained by TRBJ2-5, so the J call may be wrong. CDR3 length equals 14 residues. The CDR3 sequence: CASRRGLGEETQYF. CDR3 in DNA: TGTGCCAGCAGACGGGGACTTGGGGAAGAGACCCAGTACTTC.

This CDR3 is CASSVAGGSKAINEQFF. CDR3 coding DNA: TGTGCCAGCAGCGTCGCGGGGGGCTCTAAGGCGATCAATGAGCAGTTCTTC. This rearrangement joins TRBV9 to TRBJ2-1; TRBD2 matches 8 bases. Germline lookup yields CDR1 SGDLS and CDR2 YYNGEE. The V segment lost 2 bases and the J segment 6 bases; nucleotides outside the gene matches: 13. This CDR3 spans 17 amino acids.

Written as DNA, the CDR3 is TGTGCCAGCAGGCACACCGGGACGGGAGACCGCGGGGAGCAGTACTTC. This gives the protein CASRHTGTGDRGEQYF. The chain recombines TRBV28 with TRBJ2-4; D is possibly TRBD2 (6 bases). The V and J ends lost 6 bases and 13 bases respectively, with 28 bases between them. The germline CDR1 and CDR2 sequences are MDHEN and SYDVKM. The CDR3 is 16 residues long.

The sample holds a few counts of this clonotype. The V call is TRBV28, the J call TRBJ2-1; 9 bases are a match to TRBD2. V was pared by 5 bases and J by 7 bases, with 12 bases of the junction left unmatched. The germline V gene has CDR1 MDHEN and CDR2 SYDVKM. The CDR3 loop spans 16 amino acids. CDR3 protein: CASSARGRALKNEQFF. The CDR3 DNA follows: TGTGCCAGCAGTGCCCGCGGGAGGGCCTTGAAAAATGAGCAGTTCTTC.

The chain recombines TRBV5-1 with TRBJ2-7; 11 bases map to TRBD2. The J call is in doubt because the DNA end fits TRBJ2-5 better. Germline values: CDR1 SGHRS, CDR2 YFSETQ. This CDR3 spans 15 amino acids. The DNA of the CDR3 is TGCGCCAGCAGCCCTGGGACTAGCGGAAGGGTGACCCAGTACTTC. It translates to CASSPGTSGRVTQYF.

This clonotype was seen a few times. The rearrangement uses TRBV29-1 and TRBJ1-2; D is undetermined. The CDR3 is 14 amino acids. Trimming cost V 3 bases and J 8 bases, with 19 bases left between them. Germline loops: CDR1 SQVTM, CDR2 ANQGSEA. Written as DNA, the CDR3 is TGCAGCGTTGAGGGTTGGCCCACCCGTGGCGGCTACACCTTC. The encoded protein is CSVEGWPTRGGYTF.

This chain links TRBV5-1 with TRBJ1-1, with D unclear. Germline assignment: CDR1 SGHRS and CDR2 YFSETQ. Trimming took 4 bases from V and 11 from J, leaving 18 bases between them. The CDR3 spans 13 residues. The CDR3 coding sequence is TGCGCCAGCAGCAATGGAGACTCCGTAACGGCTTTCTTT. Its protein product is CASSNGDSVTAFF. Filled out from reference TRBV5-1 and TRBJ1-1, the complete variable domain reads KAGVTQTPRYLIKTRGQQVTLSCSPISGHRSVSWYQQTPGQGLQFLFEYFSETQRNKGNFPGRFSGRQFSNSRSEMNVSTLELGDSALYLCASSNGDSVTAFFGQGTRLTVV.

V gene TRBV3-1 combines with J gene TRBJ1-1, with D hard to call. The CDR3 length is 11 residues. Germline CDR1 reads LGHDT; CDR2 reads YNNKEL (reference sequence). V was shortened by 1 base and J by 11 bases, with 8 bases between the two germline ends. The CDR3 DNA reads TGTGCCAGCAGCCAAGTTGGTGAGGCTTTCTTT. Residues: CASSQVGEAFF.

The CDR3 nucleotides read TGTGCCGCTTCCGGGTTGCGGACCTCTCCGGAGGGGCAGTTCTTC. Its protein is CAASGLRTSPEGQFF. The J gene is TRBJ2-1, the V gene TRBV10-3; maybe TRBD2 (6 bases). CDR3 length: 15 residues. CDR1 and CDR2 from the germline V gene are ENHRY and SYGVKD. V gave up 11 bases and J gave up 12 bases, with 29 bases separating them.

This clonotype was seen ten or more times. This chain uses TRBV18 with TRBJ1-5; weak D call: TRBD1 (6 bases). CDR1 KGHSH and CDR2 LQKENI come from the germline V gene. Trimming took off 4 bases at V and 7 bases at J, with 17 bases between the two ends. This CDR3 has 15 residues. The CDR3 sequence is CASSREQGKGQPQHF. The CDR3, as DNA: TGTGCCAGCTCACGGGAGCAGGGGAAGGGGCAGCCCCAGCATTTT.

Written as DNA, the CDR3 is TGTGCCAGCAGCCGGGGGGACCGGTATGAAAAACTGTTTTTT. Translated, it gives CASSRGDRYEKLFF. This sequence joins TRBV7-9 and TRBJ1-4; D possibly corresponds to TRBD1 (5 bases). The CDR3 extends over 14 amino acids. Trimming shortened V by 5 bases and J by 6 bases, and 13 bases separated the two germline ends. Germline V lookup: CDR1 SEHNR, CDR2 FQNEAQ (reference sequence).

This clonotype has more than one count but fewer than ten. V usage is TRBV30 and J usage is TRBJ1-1; D call uncertain. Germline values: CDR1 GTSNPN, CDR2 SVGIG (reference sequence). CDR3 size: 11 residues. V lost 1 base and J 6 bases, leaving 6 bases between the germline ends. CDR3 nucleotide sequence: TGTGCCTGGAGTGCCGTCCCTGAAGCTTTCTTT. It translates to CAWSAVPEAFF.

J is TRBJ1-4 and V is TRBV7-6, with a weak D call TRBD1 (5 bases). In germline, CDR1 is SGHVS, CDR2 FNYEAQ. V lost 5 bases and J 0 bases, leaving 13 bases between the germline ends. This CDR3 region has 16 residues. The CDR3 protein is CASSPFLGPTNEKLFF. In DNA, the CDR3 is TGTGCCAGCAGCCCATTCCTGGGACCAACTAATGAAAAACTGTTTTTT.

The chain links TRBV9 to TRBJ2-1; D call uncertain. The CDR3 runs 12 residues. The V end was cut by 4 bases, the J end by 6 bases, with 8 bases between. CDR1 is SGDLS and CDR2 is YYNGEE in the germline V gene. The CDR3 DNA reads as TGTGCCAGCAGCTCGCGCAGCAATGAGCAGTTCTTC. Its translation is CASSSRSNEQFF. The entire variable domain, with the rest obtained from reference TRBV9 and TRBJ2-1, is as follows: DSGVTQTPKHLITATGQRVTLRCSPRSGDLSVYWYQQSLDQGLQFLIQYYNGEERAKGNILERFSAQQFPDLHSELNLSSLELGDSALYFCASSSRSNEQFFGPGTRLTVL.

Points on this clonotype: With a much larger clone just one base away, this may be a read error. This chain connects TRBV5-5 to TRBJ2-3; 11 bases line up with TRBD2. The CDR3 runs 17 residues. V was clipped by 3 bases and J by 4 bases; unmatched bases: 10. Per the germline V gene, CDR1 is SGHKS and CDR2 is YYEKEE (reference sequence). CDR3 nucleotides: TGTGCCAGCAGCTCGGGGCTAGCGGGGGGATTCGCAGATACGCAGTATTTT. Translated: CASSSGLAGGFADTQYF.